A single sample gave rise to the 26 T cell receptor beta chains below, sequenced in a study of shared clonotypes between healthy human individuals. Clones were read by immunoSEQ multiplex PCR, and TCRdb kept only the in-frame ones, dropping some. The sample yields under 750,000 clones, 72% seen once. The sample comprised memory CD4+ T cells sorted from blood. Regarding subset: CD45RA-negative fraction. The origin of the receptors is a woman aged 30 to 39 in good health.

The genes are TRBV14 and TRBJ1-1; TRBD1 is a possible D gene (5 bases). Per the germline V gene, CDR1 is SGHDN and CDR2 is FVKESK. The V gene lost 4 bases and the J gene lost 4 bases, with 13 bases spanning the gap. The CDR3 is 14 residues long. The CDR3 protein is CASSPTGRGTEAFF. The DNA for the CDR3 is TGTGCCAGCAGCCCCACGGGGAGGGGCACTGAAGCTTTCTTT.

This chain links TRBV28 with TRBJ2-7, with 8 bases fitting TRBD1. The CDR3 runs to 15 residues. Trimming removed 4 bases from V and 0 bases from J; junction bases left unmatched: 5. Per the germline V gene, CDR1 is MDHEN and CDR2 is SYDVKM. The CDR3 DNA reads TGTGCCAGCAGTTCTTGGGGGACAGGCTCCTACGAGCAGTACTTC. Its protein is CASSSWGTGSYEQYF.

The chain uses TRBV2 and TRBJ1-5, with D unclear. The CDR3 totals 14 residues. Germline lookup yields CDR1 SNHLY and CDR2 FYNNEI. Trimming took 4 bases from V and 8 from J, leaving 15 bases between them. The CDR3 nucleotides are TGTGCCAGCAGTGTGGGAGGGTACGTGGAGCCCCAGCATTTT. This gives the protein CASSVGGYVEPQHF.

In DNA, the CDR3 is TGCGCCAGCAGCTTGGCCAGCGGGGGATCAGAGACCCAGTACTTC. Translating gives CASSLASGGSETQYF. The rearrangement links TRBV5-1 to TRBJ2-5, with 8 bases that match TRBD2. Trimming at V came to 0 bases and at J to 4 bases, leaving 5 bases not matched to a gene. The CDR3 is 15 amino acids. Germline loops: CDR1 SGHRS, CDR2 YFSETQ. Using reference TRBV5-1 and TRBJ2-5 for the parts outside the CDR3, the full variable domain is KAGVTQTPRYLIKTRGQQVTLSCSPISGHRSVSWYQQTPGQGLQFLFEYFSETQRNKGNFPGRFSGRQFSNSRSEMNVSTLELGDSALYLCASSLASGGSETQYFGPGTRLLVL.

The V gene is TRBV6-6, the J gene TRBJ1-5, with 10 bases identical to TRBD1. This CDR3 is 14 amino acids long. Per germline, CDR1 MNHNY and CDR2 SVGAGI (reference sequence). Trimming at V came to 3 bases and at J to 6 bases, leaving 2 bases not matched to a gene. The CDR3: CASSYWDRGQPQHF. CDR3 coding DNA: TGTGCCAGCAGTTATTGGGACAGGGGTCAGCCCCAGCATTTT.

V usage is TRBV29-1 and J usage is TRBJ2-5; 11 bases are a match to TRBD1. The CDR3 length is 14 residues. The junction had 4 bases not matched to a gene; V was cut back by 3 bases and J by 4 bases. Per the germline V gene, CDR1 is SQVTM and CDR2 is ANQGSEA. Here the CDR3 reads CSVEGDRGAETQYF. The DNA of the CDR3 is TGCAGCGTTGAGGGGGACAGGGGGGCAGAGACCCAGTACTTC.

The V call is TRBV11-2, the J call TRBJ2-1, with TRBD2 matching 12 bases. J gave up 8 bases and V 7 bases, and 9 bases lay outside the gene matches. The CDR3 runs 15 residues. Germline V gene lookup returns CDR1 SGHAT and CDR2 FQNNGV. DNA of the CDR3: TGTGCCAGCATCTTGACTAGCGGGAGTTCCCATGAGCAGTTCTTC. Its protein is CASILTSGSSHEQFF.

This chain uses TRBV7-2 with TRBJ2-5; D is perhaps TRBD1 (5 bases). Germline V CDR1 and CDR2: SGHTA, FQGNSA. The CDR3 is 13 residues long. Trimming stripped 1 base from V and 4 bases from J, with 7 bases between. The CDR3 DNA sequence: TGTGCCAGCAGCTTAGACAGGAGAGAGACCCAGTACTTC. Translating gives CASSLDRRETQYF.

This clone was detected a few times. The chain recombines TRBV27 with TRBJ1-5, with 7 bases lining up with TRBD1. J lost 0 bases, V lost 5 bases, and 19 bases had no gene match. The CDR3 spans 20 residues. Germline V lookup: CDR1 MNHEY, CDR2 SMNVEV (reference sequence). The CDR3 nucleotides read TGTGCCAGCAGTGCAACCTACAGGGGCCTCCTTCTGTATAGCAATCAGCCCCAGCATTTT. The encoded protein is CASSATYRGLLLYSNQPQHF.

The rearrangement links TRBV30 to TRBJ1-2; TRBD1 is a possible D gene (5 bases). The CDR3 sequence is 15 residues long. V was cut by 0 bases and J by 2 bases, with 13 bases left in between. The germline V gene encodes CDR1 GTSNPN and CDR2 SVGIG (reference sequence). The DNA of the CDR3 is TGTGCCTGGAGTGTACGGTCCAGGGCCAACTATGGCTACACCTTC. Encoded protein: CAWSVRSRANYGYTF.

V and J are TRBV10-1 and TRBJ2-3; D unclear. Per the germline V gene, CDR1 is WNHNN and CDR2 is SYGVQD (reference sequence). Trimming removed 2 bases at V and 1 base at J, with 10 bases between. This CDR3 is built from 15 residues. The CDR3, as DNA: TGCGCCAGCAGTGAGAGCGACCCGGGCACAGATACGCAGTATTTT. Its translation: CASSESDPGTDTQYF.

The sample holds a few counts of this clone. The sample has other DNA sequences that encode this CDR3 too. The chain recombines TRBV14 with TRBJ1-1; D is undetermined. Germline-derived CDR1 and CDR2 are SGHDN and FVKESK. The CDR3 length is 14 residues. Trimming cost V 4 bases and J 1 base, with 10 bases left between them. The CDR3 protein is CASSRDLGNTEAFF. Written as DNA, the CDR3 is TGTGCCAGCAGCCGAGACCTGGGGAACACTGAAGCTTTCTTT.

As DNA, the CDR3 is TGTGCCAGCAGTAAAGAAAGGACGGGGAACACTGAAGCTTTCTTT. Amino acid sequence: CASSKERTGNTEAFF. The chain uses TRBV6-6 and TRBJ1-1, with D hard to call. V was trimmed by 5 bases and J by 1 base, leaving 14 bases between them. Germline V gives CDR1 MNHNY, CDR2 SVGAGI (reference sequence). CDR3 length: 15 residues.

V and J are TRBV29-1 and TRBJ1-2; D not certain. In germline, CDR1 is SQVTM, CDR2 ANQGSEA. V was cut by 0 bases and J by 7 bases, with 15 bases left in between. CDR3 size: 14 residues. This CDR3 reads CSVEDNAWKVGYTF. DNA for the CDR3: TGCAGCGTTGAAGATAACGCCTGGAAAGTTGGCTACACCTTC.

The CDR3 spells CASSANLGTGSLGAGELFF. The CDR3 DNA reads as TGTGCCAGCAGTGCTAATCTCGGGACAGGCTCCCTGGGGGCCGGGGAGCTGTTTTTT. The rearrangement links TRBV28 to TRBJ2-2; TRBD1 aligns across 8 bases. With V trimmed by 5 bases and J by 6 bases, 20 bases remained unmatched. CDR3 length: 19 residues. Looked up from germline, CDR1 is MDHEN and CDR2 is SYDVKM.

V is TRBV18 and J is TRBJ2-3, with D tentatively TRBD1 (5 bases). The V and J ends lost 2 bases and 6 bases respectively, with 9 bases between them. The germline V gene encodes CDR1 KGHSH and CDR2 LQKENI. The CDR3 runs 13 residues. The CDR3 DNA reads as TGTGCCAGCTCACCAGGGAAGGGGGATACGCAGTATTTT. This encodes CASSPGKGDTQYF.

V usage is TRBV19 and J usage is TRBJ2-5, with D hard to call. V gave up 9 bases and J gave up 2 bases, with 10 bases separating them. CDR3 length: 12 residues. CDR1 is LNHDA and CDR2 is SQIVND in the germline V gene (reference sequence). The CDR3 DNA is TGTGCCAGCCGCGGCGCTCAAGAGACCCAGTACTTC. The encoded protein is CASRGAQETQYF. The full variable domain, in which reference TRBV19 and TRBJ2-5 provide the parts outside the CDR3, is DGGITQSPKYLFRKEGQNVTLSCEQNLNHDAMYWYRQDPGQGLRLIYYSQIVNDFQKGDIAEGYSVSREKKESFPLTVTSAQKNPTAFYLCASRGAQETQYFGPGTRLLVL.

V usage is TRBV6-6 and J usage is TRBJ1-5; D is possibly TRBD1 (5 bases). The germline V gene encodes CDR1 MNHNY and CDR2 SVGAGI (reference sequence). Trimming left V 6 bases short and J 0 bases short, with 9 bases between. The CDR3 spans 14 residues. The CDR3 nucleotides read TGTGCCAGCAGCTTGGGGGGTAGCAATCAGCCCCAGCATTTT. Encoded protein: CASSLGGSNQPQHF.

This clone was counted ten times or more. The J gene is TRBJ2-7, the V gene TRBV20-1; D unclear. V lost 1 base and J 6 bases, leaving 7 bases between the germline ends. The CDR3 is 11 amino acids. Germline values: CDR1 DFQATT, CDR2 SNEGSKA (reference sequence). CDR3: CSARGLREQYF. CDR3 nucleotide sequence: TGCAGTGCTAGAGGGCTACGCGAGCAGTACTTC.

This clone was detected only once. The chain joins TRBV29-1 to TRBJ1-2; 7 nucleotides align to TRBD1. CDR3 length: 13 amino acids. Germline V CDR1 and CDR2: SQVTM, ANQGSEA. The J segment lost 4 bases and the V segment lost 7 bases, leaving 9 bases of the junction unmatched. CDR3 DNA: TGCAGCGACATGGCAGGGGGAAGCTATGGCTACACCTTC. Its translation is CSDMAGGSYGYTF.

This clone has a handful of counts. The chain recombines TRBV6-1 with TRBJ2-1; D not resolved. This CDR3 has 15 residues. In germline, CDR1 is MNHNS, CDR2 SASEGT. The V end lost 5 bases, the J end lost 4 bases, and 15 bases lay between the germline ends. The chain's CDR3 is CASSSKPPNYNEQFF. The CDR3 nucleotides read TGTGCCAGCAGTTCGAAGCCACCGAATTACAATGAGCAGTTCTTC.

The rearrangement uses TRBV7-9 and TRBJ2-3; 12 bases match TRBD2. Germline CDR1 is SEHNR and CDR2 is FQNEAQ (reference sequence). CDR3 size: 18 residues. V gave up 5 bases and J gave up 3 bases; unmatched junction bases: 12. CDR3 sequence reads: CASSTGLAGRANTDTQYF. CDR3 DNA sequence: TGTGCCAGCAGCACCGGACTAGCGGGGCGAGCAAATACAGATACGCAGTATTTT. Using reference TRBV7-9 and TRBJ2-3 for the parts outside the CDR3, the full variable domain is DTGVSQNPRHKITKRGQNVTFRCDPISEHNRLYWYRQTLGQGPEFLTYFQNEAQLEKSRLLSDRFSAERPKGSFSTLEIQRTEQGDSAMYLCASSTGLAGRANTDTQYFGPGTRLTVL.

Concerning this clone itself: Other DNA sequences in this specimen translate into the identical CDR3. The chain recombines TRBV4-2 with TRBJ2-5; 11 bases agree with TRBD2. The germline V gene has CDR1 LGHNA and CDR2 YNFKEQ. CDR3 length equals 17 residues. V shed 0 bases, J shed 1 base, and the junction held 4 bases outside the gene matches. DNA for the CDR3: TGTGCCAGCAGCCAAGATTTGCTAGCGGGAGGCCAAGAGACCCAGTACTTC. Protein product: CASSQDLLAGGQETQYF.

In the case of this clone: The same CDR3 also results from other DNA sequences found in this sample. The rearrangement uses TRBV28 and TRBJ2-3; the D gene is possibly TRBD2 (7 bases). The V gene lost 2 bases and the J gene lost 3 bases, with 12 bases spanning the gap. Germline CDR1 is MDHEN and CDR2 is SYDVKM. The CDR3 covers 15 residues. The CDR3 region is CASSLRGAGTDTQYF. The CDR3 DNA follows: TGTGCCAGCAGTTTACGGGGGGCAGGGACAGATACGCAGTATTTT. Variable domain in full (rest from reference TRBV28 and TRBJ2-3): DVKVTQSSRYLVKRTGEKVFLECVQDMDHENMFWYRQDPGLGLRLIYFSYDVKMKEKGDIPEGYSVSREKKERFSLILESASTNQTSMYLCASSLRGAGTDTQYFGPGTRLTVL.

V and J are TRBV29-1 and TRBJ2-7, with TRBD2 identical over 12 bases. Germline CDR1 SQVTM, CDR2 ANQGSEA. Unmatched junction bases numbered 2, after V lost 5 bases and J lost 3 bases. There are 13 residues in the CDR3. The CDR3 DNA reads as TGCAGCGTTCCTAGCGGGGGGGGCTACGAGCAGTACTTC. This sequence encodes CSVPSGGGYEQYF.

This clone has just one count. The chain carries TRBV30 and TRBJ1-1, with D uncertain. Trimming left V 4 bases short and J 3 bases short, with 12 bases between. The CDR3 consists of 13 residues. Germline CDR1 reads GTSNPN; CDR2 reads SVGIG (reference sequence). The CDR3 sequence: CAWTKNQYTEAFF. DNA for the CDR3: TGTGCCTGGACTAAAAATCAGTACACTGAAGCTTTCTTT.